This T cell receptor beta chain was sequenced in a study of cytomegalovirus exposure and HLA in healthy donors. Study-level findings and limits: Further analysis was carried out later, and it showed several of the most significant clusters appearing linked to common viral pathogens.

Trimming took off 2 bases at V and 1 base at J, with 5 bases between the two ends. CDR1 is KGHSH, CDR2 LQKENI, per germline. This CDR3 region has 13 residues. This clone was seen a few times. Its antigen is unidentified. Amplification used 60 Vbeta primers and 13 Jbeta primers. Some clones are missing from TCRdb's copy, which holds only in-frame ones; the method was immunoSEQ multiplex PCR. The table shows roughly 170,000 clones, with 65% to 75% occurring only once. Sequencing was carried out using PBMCs. The V call is TRBV18, the J call TRBJ1-1, with a weak D call TRBD1 (5 bases). The source is a girl aged 10-17 years in good health and CMV-seronegative. CDR3 residues: CASSPGANTEAFF. In DNA form, the CDR3 reads TGTGCCAGCTCACCAGGGGCGAACACTGAAGCTTTCTTT.